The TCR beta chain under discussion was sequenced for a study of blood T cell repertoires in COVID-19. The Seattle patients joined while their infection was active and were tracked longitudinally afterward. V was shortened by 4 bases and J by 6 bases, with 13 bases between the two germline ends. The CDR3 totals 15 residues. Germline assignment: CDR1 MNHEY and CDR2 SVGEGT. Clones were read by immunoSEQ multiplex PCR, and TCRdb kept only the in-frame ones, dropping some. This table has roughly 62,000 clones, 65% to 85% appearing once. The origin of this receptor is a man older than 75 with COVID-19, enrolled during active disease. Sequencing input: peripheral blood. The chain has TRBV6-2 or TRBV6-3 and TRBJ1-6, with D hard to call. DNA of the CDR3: TGTGCCAGCAGTTCACGTGGGCCGCGTAATTCACCCCTCCACTTT. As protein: CASSSRGPRNSPLHF.